Below are 22 T cell receptor beta chains sequenced from a single sample in a study of T cell responses to AZD1222 COVID-19 vaccine. Profiling relied on immunoSEQ multiplex PCR, and the TCRdb table lists in-frame clones only, not all of them. The sample lists 150,000 to 200,000 clones, around 92% seen once, with 1% to 1.5% in the top ten. The sequences come from peripheral blood, collected 28 days after the second AZD1222 dose. These receptors were taken from an adult who received the AZD1222 COVID-19 vaccine.

The chain carries TRBV5-1 and TRBJ2-1, with D unclear. There are 12 residues in the CDR3. Trimming removed 0 bases from V and 3 bases from J, with 1 base in between. Germline V gene lookup returns CDR1 SGHRS and CDR2 YFSETQ. Here the CDR3 reads CASSLDYNEQFF. Written as DNA, the CDR3 is TGCGCCAGCAGCTTGGACTACAATGAGCAGTTCTTC. Looking up the rest from reference TRBV5-1 and TRBJ2-1 gives the full variable domain: KAGVTQTPRYLIKTRGQQVTLSCSPISGHRSVSWYQQTPGQGLQFLFEYFSETQRNKGNFPGRFSGRQFSNSRSEMNVSTLELGDSALYLCASSLDYNEQFFGPGTRLTVL.

In its sample, this clone was seen once. The chain uses TRBV28 and TRBJ1-1; tentatively, D is TRBD1 (6 bases). V gave up 3 bases and J gave up 1 base, with 12 bases separating them. The CDR3 spans 15 residues. CDR1 is MDHEN, CDR2 SYDVKM, per germline. The CDR3 region is CASSFAGHKNTEAFF. CDR3 bases: TGTGCCAGCAGTTTCGCGGGACATAAGAACACTGAAGCTTTCTTT.

The CDR3: CASRGQFVDIQYF. CDR3 DNA: TGTGCCAGCAGGGGACAGTTTGTAGACATTCAGTACTTC. The rearrangement uses TRBV27 and TRBJ2-4; 7 nucleotides match TRBD1. The CDR3 consists of 13 residues. Germline assignment: CDR1 MNHEY and CDR2 SMNVEV (reference sequence). J gave up 8 bases and V 6 bases, and 7 bases lay outside the gene matches.

In its sample, this clone was seen once. This chain connects TRBV6-5 to TRBJ2-5; TRBD2 matches at 11 bases. The germline V gene has CDR1 MNHEY and CDR2 SVGAGI. V was clipped by 6 bases and J by 5 bases; unmatched bases: 8. This CDR3 comprises 15 residues. The CDR3 DNA sequence: TGTGCCAGCAGCCTTAGCGGGGGGGCCTGGGAGACCCAGTACTTC. This codes for CASSLSGGAWETQYF.

This chain connects TRBV6-6 to TRBJ1-5; D not resolved. Germline lookup yields CDR1 MNHNY and CDR2 SVGAGI (reference sequence). There are 13 residues in the CDR3. V gave up 0 bases and J gave up 10 bases, with 10 bases separating them. The CDR3 coding sequence is TGTGCCAGCAGTTACTCGATCCGGTCTCCCCAGCATTTT. Translating it yields CASSYSIRSPQHF.

There are a few counts of this clone. The gene calls are TRBV18 and TRBJ2-7; 9 bases match TRBD1. CDR1 is KGHSH, CDR2 LQKENI, per germline. The CDR3 has 18 amino acids. V was clipped by 2 bases and J by 3 bases; unmatched bases: 14. This CDR3 reads CASSPNAGTGISLYEQYF. The CDR3 DNA sequence: TGTGCCAGCTCACCAAATGCCGGGACAGGGATATCTCTCTACGAGCAGTACTTC.

V is TRBV5-1 and J is TRBJ2-2; 7 bases line up with TRBD1. Germline V gene sequence: CDR1 SGHRS, CDR2 YFSETQ. The CDR3 consists of 15 residues. Trimming removed 6 bases from V and 3 bases from J; junction bases left unmatched: 8. The CDR3 loop is CASKEGQGDTGELFF. CDR3 coding DNA: TGCGCCAGCAAAGAAGGGCAGGGGGACACCGGGGAGCTGTTTTTT.

V and J are TRBV6-5 and TRBJ2-7; 11 bases align to TRBD2. V was clipped by 5 bases and J by 2 bases; unmatched bases: 2. The germline V gene encodes CDR1 MNHEY and CDR2 SVGAGI. The CDR3 runs to 14 residues. The CDR3 region is CASSLSGGAYEQYF. The CDR3 nucleotides read TGTGCCAGCAGTCTTAGCGGGGGGGCCTACGAGCAGTACTTC.

The table lists this clone with a count of one. This chain uses TRBV12-5 with TRBJ1-4; the D is unclear. Deletions cut 1 base from V and 8 bases from J, with 17 bases between. This CDR3 comprises 16 residues. Germline V gene sequence: CDR1 LGHNT, CDR2 FRNRAP. The CDR3 protein is CASGLGDDPRSEKLFF. CDR3 DNA: TGTGCTAGTGGTTTGGGGGATGACCCCCGGTCAGAAAAACTGTTTTTT.

The chain couples TRBV12-3 or TRBV12-4 to TRBJ2-1, with D possibly matching TRBD1 (7 bases). V was shortened by 6 bases and J by 7 bases, with 13 bases between the two germline ends. The CDR3 loop spans 13 amino acids. The CDR3 is CASSAGQFNEQFF. Here the CDR3 DNA reads TGTGCCAGCAGCGCGGGACAGTTTAATGAGCAGTTCTTC.

This rearrangement joins TRBV2 to TRBJ1-1; a possible D gene is TRBD1 (5 bases). CDR1 is SNHLY and CDR2 is FYNNEI in the germline V gene. V lost 4 bases and J 4 bases, leaving 13 bases between the germline ends. This CDR3 is built from 14 residues. CDR3 nucleotides: TGTGCCAGCAGTGGGGTGAGGGGCGGCACTGAAGCTTTCTTT. It encodes CASSGVRGGTEAFF.

This sequence joins TRBV5-1 and TRBJ2-5; D gene uncertain. The CDR3 has 13 amino acids. Trimming took off 4 bases at V and 3 bases at J, with 10 bases between the two ends. Germline CDR1 reads SGHRS; CDR2 reads YFSETQ. The CDR3 coding sequence is TGCGCCAGCAGCACTACTAAGGAAGAGACCCAGTACTTC. This codes for CASSTTKEETQYF.

The rearrangement uses TRBV29-1 and TRBJ1-2, with 7 positions matching TRBD1. With V trimmed by 3 bases and J by 2 bases, 6 bases remained unmatched. CDR1 and CDR2 from the germline V gene are SQVTM and ANQGSEA. This CDR3 spans 14 amino acids. The CDR3 reads CSVDTGTVNYGYTF. CDR3 in DNA: TGCAGCGTTGACACCGGGACAGTCAACTATGGCTACACCTTC.

This chain uses TRBV12-3 or TRBV12-4 with TRBJ1-1, with D perhaps TRBD1 (5 bases). With 7 bases removed from V and 7 bases from J, the gap between germline ends came to 16 bases. The CDR3 consists of 13 residues. The CDR3 is CASTRGGYREAFF. The CDR3 DNA reads TGTGCCAGCACCCGGGGGGGGTACCGTGAAGCTTTCTTT.

The chain joins TRBV7-2 to TRBJ2-1; a weak D match, TRBD2 (7 bases). Germline CDR1 and CDR2: SGHTA and FQGNSA. The CDR3 is 16 residues long. The V end lost 5 bases, the J end lost 0 bases, and 14 bases lay between the germline ends. CDR3 in amino acids: CASSRGAGSSYNEQFF. The CDR3 DNA follows: TGTGCCAGCAGCCGGGGGGCGGGGAGCTCCTACAATGAGCAGTTCTTC.

The rearrangement joins TRBV6-1 to TRBJ2-3, with a weak D call TRBD1 (5 bases). Trimming took 2 bases from V and 4 from J, leaving 10 bases between them. From germline, CDR1 is MNHNS and CDR2 SASEGT. CDR3 length: 14 amino acids. CDR3 residues: CASSERQGPDTQYF. CDR3 in DNA: TGTGCCAGCAGTGAACGGCAGGGCCCAGATACGCAGTATTTT.

The rearrangement uses TRBV7-2 and TRBJ1-5; TRBD1 agrees at 8 bases. This CDR3 is built from 14 residues. After removal of 5 bases from V and 7 bases from J, the junction contained 7 bases not matched to a gene. The germline CDR1 and CDR2 sequences are SGHTA and FQGNSA. In nucleotides, the CDR3 is TGTGCCAGCAGCGGCAGGACAGGGCACCAGCCCCAGCATTTT. Its protein product is CASSGRTGHQPQHF.

The J gene is TRBJ1-2, the V gene TRBV6-5; 10 nucleotides match TRBD1. Losses at the gene ends were 0 bases for V and 7 bases for J; bases not matched to a gene: 5. CDR1 MNHEY and CDR2 SVGAGI come from the germline V gene. This CDR3 has 15 amino acids. In DNA form, the CDR3 reads TGTGCCAGCAGTTACTCCGGGACAGGGGCGGGTGGCTACACCTTC. Translation: CASSYSGTGAGGYTF.

The chain has TRBV6-4 and TRBJ1-2; D not resolved. Per the germline V gene, CDR1 is MRHNA and CDR2 is SNTAGT. This CDR3 contains 14 residues. V dropped 7 bases and J dropped 4 bases, with 16 bases sitting between them. DNA for the CDR3: TGTGCCAGCACCTCGAGAGATTCTTTCTATGGCTACACCTTC. Protein product: CASTSRDSFYGYTF.

The chain recombines TRBV15 with TRBJ1-1; perhaps TRBD1 as D (5 bases). Germline loops: CDR1 LNHNV, CDR2 YYDKDF (reference sequence). V was clipped by 1 base and J by 7 bases, with 10 bases between them. This CDR3 is built from 13 residues. CDR3 DNA sequence: TGTGCCACCAGCAGAGCAGGGAATCGTGAAGCTTTCTTT. It codes for CATSRAGNREAFF.

The chain uses TRBV28 and TRBJ2-3; D not resolved. Germline CDR1 and CDR2: MDHEN and SYDVKM. The CDR3 length is 16 residues. V lost 4 bases, J lost 0 bases, and 14 bases lay in between. This chain's CDR3 is CASSSVGQESTDTQYF. CDR3 in DNA: TGTGCCAGCAGTTCGGTAGGGCAGGAAAGCACAGATACGCAGTATTTT.

The rearrangement uses TRBV5-1 and TRBJ2-7; D is perhaps TRBD2 (6 bases). Germline assignment: CDR1 SGHRS and CDR2 YFSETQ. This CDR3 has 15 residues. V lost 4 bases to trimming and J lost 2 bases, with 16 bases between them. The CDR3 coding sequence is TGCGCCAGCAGCAAGACGGCAGGAGGGCCCTACGAGCAGTACTTC. Translated, it gives CASSKTAGGPYEQYF.